The clone carrying this T cell receptor beta chain has ten or more counts. Its antigen is currently unknown. This entry belongs to a study of response to subunit inactivated influenza vaccine. Study-level points and caveats: New T cells are recruited in small numbers by each seasonal influenza vaccination, according to the authors' suggestion.

TCRdb analysed the RT-PCR reads with MiXCR anew, one entry per CDR3 protein. The sample includes a few hundred thousand distinct CDR3 sequences, 12% to 15% of them seen just once. This clonotype was sampled from a man aged 45 to 65 who received an inactivated influenza vaccine. Sequences were derived from PBMCs from blood, sampled 11 to 12 days after vaccination.

The chain's CDR3 is CSVTSGSYEQYF. CDR3 DNA sequence: TGCAGCGTAACTAGCGGGTCCTACGAGCAGTACTTC. The gene calls are TRBV29-1 and TRBJ2-7, with 9 bases lining up with TRBD2. Germline V CDR1 and CDR2: SQVTM, ANQGSEA. The CDR3 has 12 residues. The junction had 1 base not matched to a gene; V was cut back by 6 bases and J by 1 base.